This section outlines one T cell receptor (beta chain) sequence together with its context. Its specificity is unknown. Germline V gene lookup returns CDR1 MNHEY and CDR2 SVGAGI. The CDR3 consists of 15 residues. Trimming stripped 2 bases from V and 2 bases from J, with 12 bases between. cDNA serving as the sequencing template came from extracted, reverse transcribed RNA. The method was immunoSEQ multiplex PCR; TCRdb's version includes in-frame clones alone and lacks a portion of them. This table has about 170,000 clones, roughly 66% appearing once. This sample is part of a study of CD8+ T cells in alopecia areata. For the study at large: For 6 to 18 months, tofacitinib was taken, and 6 months off drug followed. Study results and limitations: Scalp samples also contribute reads from the resident alphabeta T cells found in normal skin. Clonality in lesional scalp, especially alopecia totalis/universalis, exceeded that of normal scalp.

Samples from alopecia areata patients were lesional scalp punch biopsies and peripheral blood. The specimen was CD8+ T cells sorted from blood, collected at week 0. This sequence was found in a human donor with alopecia areata. The chain is built from TRBV6-5 and TRBJ1-1, with D tentatively TRBD1 (6 bases). The CDR3 bases are TGTGCCAGCAGTTACGGGGCCGGGGGCAACACTGAAGCTTTCTTT. As protein: CASSYGAGGNTEAFF.